Described below is a single T cell receptor (beta chain) sequence and its context. Per germline, CDR1 SGHDN and CDR2 FVKESK. The CDR3 is made up of 16 amino acids. V lost 2 bases, J lost 4 bases, and 17 bases lay in between. This entry is derived from a study of T cell changes during pregnancy in multiple sclerosis. TCRdb's copy holds only in-frame clones and misses some; the assay was immunoSEQ multiplex PCR. Counted here are approximately 98,000 clones, about 92% occurring once; the ten biggest clones make up about 2%. The receptor was derived from a female donor in good health, enrolled as a control in a pregnancy study. The chain employs TRBV14 and TRBJ1-1; weak D call: TRBD1 (5 bases). The material was peripheral blood, obtained after pregnancy. The CDR3 DNA sequence: TGTGCCAGCAGCCAAAAATTAAGGGCAGGGTCCACTGAAGCTTTCTTT. This translates into CASSQKLRAGSTEAFF.